Listed below are T cell receptor beta chains from one sample, sequenced in a study of radiotherapy plus CTLA-4 blockade in lung cancer. Data came from immunoSEQ multiplex PCR; TCRdb stores just in-frame clones and leaves some out. In the table there are approximately 110,000 clones, around 84% of which are singletons. Sequenced material: peripheral blood, taken from a patient treated with radiotherapy plus ipilimumab. These receptors were taken from a human donor with non-small cell lung cancer that progressed on radiotherapy plus ipilimumab. Some clones in this sample may be carry-over from other donors' samples. Each CDR3 is given with its conserved first and last residue. Each record gives: D gene, V gene, clone size, J gene, CDR3 protein, CDR3 DNA. The D gene is left open where the match is weak. Only part of the rows carry a size: once, few, many, or a class if the clone is expanded.

D: .
V: TRBV7-2
size: .
J: TRBJ1-6
CDR3: CASSLETVTNSPLHF
DNA: TGTGCCAGCAGCTTAGAGACGGTTACTAATTCACCCCTCCACTTT

D: .
V: TRBV28
size: .
J: TRBJ2-5
CDR3: CASSLERGFQETQYF
DNA: TGTGCCAGCAGTTTAGAACGCGGCTTTCAAGAGACCCAGTACTTC

D: TRBD1
V: TRBV5-1
size: .
J: TRBJ2-2
CDR3: CASSLGQGTGELFF
DNA: TGCGCCAGCAGCTTGGGACAGGGTACCGGGGAGCTGTTTTTT

D: TRBD1
V: TRBV7-8
size: .
J: TRBJ2-7
CDR3: CASSRLDREYEQYF
DNA: TGTGCCAGCAGCCGGTTAGACAGGGAATACGAGCAGTACTTC

D: TRBD1
V: TRBV5-4
size: .
J: TRBJ1-5
CDR3: CASSLRGQGGNQPQHF
DNA: TGTGCCAGCAGCTTAAGGGGACAGGGAGGGAATCAGCCCCAGCATTTT

D: .
V: TRBV5-1
size: .
J: TRBJ2-2
CDR3: CASSLGIGGELFF
DNA: TGCGCCAGCAGCTTGGGAATTGGCGGGGAGCTGTTTTTT

D: .
V: TRBV6-1
size: .
J: TRBJ2-7
CDR3: CASRGWNFYEQYF
DNA: TGTGCCAGCAGGGGATGGAACTTCTACGAGCAGTACTTC

D: .
V: TRBV5-6
size: .
J: TRBJ2-7
CDR3: CASSPTPGISYEQYF
DNA: TGTGCCAGCAGCCCTACACCCGGGATTTCCTACGAGCAGTACTTC

D: .
V: TRBV10-1
size: .
J: TRBJ2-7
CDR3: CANPNGKPYEQYF
DNA: TGCGCCAACCCGAACGGGAAGCCCTACGAGCAGTACTTC

D: .
V: TRBV7-2
size: .
J: TRBJ2-2
CDR3: CASSLDFSGLTGELFF
DNA: TGTGCCAGCAGCTTAGATTTTTCAGGGTTGACCGGGGAGCTGTTTTTT

D: .
V: TRBV15
size: .
J: TRBJ2-2
CDR3: CATNLGNRDTGELFF
DNA: TGTGCCACCAATCTAGGGAATAGGGACACCGGGGAGCTGTTTTTT

D: TRBD2
V: TRBV11-3
size: .
J: TRBJ2-2
CDR3: CASSPGGLAGIGELFF
DNA: TGTGCCAGCAGCCCAGGAGGGCTAGCGGGGATCGGGGAGCTGTTTTTT

D: TRBD1
V: TRBV5-1
size: once
J: TRBJ1-2
CDR3: CASSLAGGTATSNGYTF
DNA: TGCGCCAGCAGCTTGGCTGGAGGGACAGCGACTTCAAATGGCTACACCTTC

D: .
V: TRBV7-8
size: .
J: TRBJ1-1
CDR3: CASSLRHANTEAFF
DNA: TGTGCCAGCAGCTTGAGACACGCGAACACTGAAGCTTTCTTT

D: .
V: TRBV6-1
size: .
J: TRBJ1-5
CDR3: CASNFFRANQPQHF
DNA: TGTGCCAGCAACTTTTTTAGGGCCAATCAGCCCCAGCATTTT

D: TRBD1
V: TRBV5-1
size: once
J: TRBJ2-5
CDR3: CASSARDRGTQYF
DNA: TGCGCCAGCAGCGCCCGGGACAGGGGGACCCAGTACTTC

D: .
V: TRBV29-1
size: .
J: TRBJ2-3
CDR3: CSVEKGTTDTQYF
DNA: TGCAGCGTTGAAAAGGGGACGACAGATACGCAGTATTTT

D: .
V: TRBV7-2
size: .
J: TRBJ1-5
CDR3: CASSLGSHSNQPQHF
DNA: TGTGCCAGCAGCTTAGGCAGTCATAGCAATCAGCCCCAGCATTTT

D: TRBD1
V: TRBV29-1
size: .
J: TRBJ1-2
CDR3: CSVEGGTGYGYTF
DNA: TGCAGCGTTGAGGGTGGGACAGGTTATGGCTACACCTTC

D: .
V: TRBV2
size: .
J: TRBJ1-2
CDR3: CASKPDIRGYTF
DNA: TGTGCCAGCAAGCCGGACATCCGGGGCTACACCTTC

D: TRBD2
V: TRBV7-2
size: .
J: TRBJ2-3
CDR3: CASSLLGRHYTDTQYF
DNA: TGTGCCAGCAGCCTCCTCGGGAGGCATTATACAGATACGCAGTATTTT

D: .
V: TRBV19
size: .
J: TRBJ1-2
CDR3: CASSIREGGGYTF
DNA: TGTGCCAGTAGTATTCGTGAGGGAGGAGGCTACACCTTC

D: .
V: TRBV1
size: .
J: TRBJ2-1
CDR3: CTSSQDRLCSYNEQFF
DNA: TGCACCAGCAGCCAAGATAGACTTTGTTCCTACAATGAGCAGTTCTTC

D: .
V: TRBV19
size: .
J: TRBJ2-3
CDR3: CASSALGTSTDTQYF
DNA: TGTGCCAGTAGTGCCCTAGGAACTAGCACAGATACGCAGTATTTT

D: TRBD2
V: TRBV6-5
size: .
J: TRBJ2-2
CDR3: CAGKAGAGTGELFF
DNA: TGTGCCGGAAAAGCGGGGGCGGGCACCGGGGAGCTGTTTTTT

D: .
V: TRBV4-3
size: .
J: TRBJ2-3
CDR3: CASSQQGPGSLGTDTQYF
DNA: TGCGCCAGCAGCCAACAGGGCCCGGGTAGTCTTGGAACAGATACGCAGTATTTT

D: .
V: TRBV9
size: .
J: TRBJ2-3
CDR3: CASSLHDMARTDTQYF
DNA: TGTGCCAGCAGCCTACACGACATGGCCCGCACAGATACGCAGTATTTT

D: .
V: TRBV5-6
size: once
J: TRBJ1-3
CDR3: CASSLGHPGNTIYF
DNA: TGTGCCAGCAGCTTAGGGCACCCTGGAAACACCATATATTTT

D: .
V: TRBV4-1
size: once
J: TRBJ2-2
CDR3: CASSQSTLRGPGELFF
DNA: TGCGCCAGCAGCCAATCAACATTACGGGGGCCCGGGGAGCTGTTTTTT

D: .
V: TRBV5-8
size: .
J: TRBJ2-7
CDR3: CASSPYWEQYF
DNA: TGTGCCAGCAGCCCATACTGGGAGCAGTACTTC

D: .
V: TRBV9
size: .
J: TRBJ1-2
CDR3: CASSVVQAWEGYTF
DNA: TGTGCCAGCAGCGTAGTCCAGGCCTGGGAGGGCTACACCTTC

D: TRBD1
V: TRBV7-2
size: .
J: TRBJ1-2
CDR3: CASSLQGAGGYTF
DNA: TGTGCCAGCAGCCTCCAGGGGGCAGGGGGCTACACCTTC

D: .
V: TRBV10-3
size: .
J: TRBJ2-1
CDR3: CAISERGGGGFNEQFF
DNA: TGTGCCATCAGTGAAAGGGGGGGAGGCGGTTTTAATGAGCAGTTCTTC

D: .
V: TRBV5-1
size: .
J: TRBJ1-2
CDR3: CASSLQVGINGYTF
DNA: TGCGCCAGCAGCTTGCAAGTCGGAATAAATGGCTACACCTTC

D: TRBD1
V: TRBV11-2
size: .
J: TRBJ1-2
CDR3: CASSLGPGQGGGGYTF
DNA: TGTGCCAGCAGCTTAGGACCGGGACAGGGAGGAGGCGGCTACACCTTC

D: TRBD1
V: TRBV9
size: .
J: TRBJ1-6
CDR3: CASSVDRGRSPLHF
DNA: TGTGCCAGCAGCGTTGACAGGGGCAGGTCACCCCTCCACTTT

D: .
V: TRBV6-1
size: .
J: TRBJ2-5
CDR3: CASSSPGQLGTQYF
DNA: TGTGCCAGCTCCTCGCCCGGACAGCTTGGGACCCAGTACTTC

D: .
V: TRBV19
size: .
J: TRBJ1-5
CDR3: CASNPRGGLQPQHF
DNA: TGTGCCAGTAACCCTAGAGGGGGGCTTCAGCCCCAGCATTTT

D: TRBD1
V: TRBV19
size: .
J: TRBJ2-7
CDR3: CASRDRSNEQYF
DNA: TGTGCCAGTAGGGACAGGTCGAACGAGCAGTACTTC

D: .
V: TRBV25-1
size: .
J: TRBJ1-2
CDR3: CASSEGLWGGPGYGYTF
DNA: TGTGCCAGCAGTGAAGGGTTGTGGGGGGGTCCCGGATATGGCTACACCTTC

D: TRBD2
V: TRBV6-4
size: .
J: TRBJ2-2
CDR3: CASPASGGWGTGELFF
DNA: TGTGCCAGCCCGGCCAGCGGGGGTTGGGGGACCGGGGAGCTGTTTTTT

D: .
V: TRBV5-6
size: once
J: TRBJ1-2
CDR3: CASSLLGSTGLNYGYTF
DNA: TGTGCCAGCAGCTTGCTCGGCAGTACAGGCCTTAACTATGGCTACACCTTC